The 9 T cell receptor beta chains in this list originate from one sample, sequenced in a study of spatial heterogeneity in lung cancer. The time point is: sample taken at primary tumor resection. Sequencing of whole RNA from tumor, nontumor lung or frozen PBMC involved no sorting. TCRdb independently ran MiXCR on the 5' RACE reads; one entry per CDR3 protein. This repertoire shows 85,000 to 100,000 distinct CDR3 sequences, roughly 12% found once; its top ten account for under 50%. The source material was PBMCs, sampled at surgery. These receptors were obtained from a male donor with early-stage non-small cell lung cancer.

This clonotype was found a few times. The genes are TRBV6-2 or TRBV6-3 and TRBJ1-6; D gene uncertain. CDR3 length: 17 amino acids. Trimming stripped 0 bases from V and 0 bases from J, with 9 bases between. The germline V gene encodes CDR1 MNHEY and CDR2 SVGEGT. CDR3 bases: TGTGCCAGCAGTTACTCGGACGGAAGCTCCTATAATTCACCCCTCCACTTT. Translating it yields CASSYSDGSSYNSPLHF.

This clonotype occurred a few times. The chain has TRBV7-2 and TRBJ1-5; D not resolved. V lost 2 bases to trimming and J lost 0 bases, with 11 bases between them. Germline-derived CDR1 and CDR2 are SGHTA and FQGNSA. CDR3 length: 16 residues. CDR3 sequence reads: CASSLLFSFSNQPQHF. CDR3 sequence (DNA): TGTGCCAGCAGCTTATTATTTTCATTTAGCAATCAGCCCCAGCATTTT.

The rearrangement joins TRBV29-1 to TRBJ2-7, with TRBD2 matching over 14 bases. The germline V gene has CDR1 SQVTM and CDR2 ANQGSEA. V was pared by 6 bases and J by 3 bases, with 4 bases of the junction left unmatched. This CDR3 contains 14 residues. DNA for the CDR3: TGCAGCGTGGGACTAGCGGGGGCTTTCTACGAGCAGTACTTC. This codes for CSVGLAGAFYEQYF.

This clonotype was counted many times. The chain carries TRBV20-1 and TRBJ2-1; 11 nucleotides agree with TRBD2. Germline loops: CDR1 DFQATT, CDR2 SNEGSKA (reference sequence). V trimming: 5 bases; J trimming: 8 bases; junction bases outside the gene matches: 8. This CDR3 contains 14 residues. CDR3 in DNA: TGCAGTGCTCCTCTAGCGGGGGGACGCGATGAGCAGTTCTTC. Amino acids: CSAPLAGGRDEQFF.

The rearrangement links TRBV7-2 to TRBJ2-7; D is undetermined. The CDR3 covers 11 residues. Germline V gene lookup returns CDR1 SGHTA and CDR2 FQGNSA. V dropped 10 bases and J dropped 2 bases, with 9 bases sitting between them. The CDR3: CATSTAYEQYF. CDR3 DNA sequence: TGTGCCACCTCAACGGCCTACGAGCAGTACTTC.

This clonotype has just a few counts. The chain has TRBV24-1 and TRBJ2-5; the match to TRBD2 covers 7 bases. The length of the CDR3 is 16 residues. The trim removed 4 bases at V and 1 base at J, leaving 8 bases unmatched. The germline V gene has CDR1 KGHDR and CDR2 SFDVKD. CDR3 bases: TGTGCCACCAGTGACCCGGGACTACAGTTCCAAGAGACCCAGTACTTC. This encodes CATSDPGLQFQETQYF.

Many counts were recorded for this clonotype. The V and J genes are TRBV29-1 and TRBJ2-7, with 7 bases lining up with TRBD1. The CDR3 spans 15 residues. Germline V lookup: CDR1 SQVTM, CDR2 ANQGSEA. Losses at the gene ends were 0 bases for V and 0 bases for J; bases not matched to a gene: 5. CDR3 in amino acids: CSVEDGTEASYEQYF. Written as DNA, the CDR3 is TGCAGCGTTGAAGACGGGACAGAAGCCTCCTACGAGCAGTACTTC.

The V gene is TRBV30, the J gene TRBJ2-3, with D perhaps TRBD1 or TRBD2 (6 bases each). The germline CDR1 and CDR2 sequences are GTSNPN and SVGIG (reference sequence). Trimming pared 5 bases from V and 1 base from J, leaving 19 bases between. The CDR3 has 16 residues. CDR3 loop: CAWEARERGGTDTQYF. The CDR3 DNA reads TGTGCCTGGGAGGCGCGCGAAAGGGGGGGCACAGATACGCAGTATTTT.

The V gene is TRBV5-1, the J gene TRBJ1-2, with D possibly being TRBD1 (6 bases). From germline, CDR1 is SGHRS and CDR2 YFSETQ. This CDR3 has 14 amino acids. V was cut by 0 bases and J by 4 bases, with 10 bases left in between. Written as DNA, the CDR3 is TGCGCCAGCAGCTTGGATGGCAGGGGCTATGGCTACACCTTC. Translating gives CASSLDGRGYGYTF. Full variable domain (outside the CDR3, taken from reference TRBV5-1 and TRBJ1-2): KAGVTQTPRYLIKTRGQQVTLSCSPISGHRSVSWYQQTPGQGLQFLFEYFSETQRNKGNFPGRFSGRQFSNSRSEMNVSTLELGDSALYLCASSLDGRGYGYTFGSGTRLTVV.